Listed here are 5 T cell receptor beta chains from one sample, sequenced in a study of glioma-infiltrating T cells after dendritic cell vaccination. The table came from immunoSEQ multiplex PCR; TCRdb's copy has only in-frame clones and leaves some out. This sample has tens of thousands of clones; 75% to 90% occur once, and the top ten carry 2% to 2.5%. Time point denoted: after dendritic cell vaccination, including at tumor progression/relapse. Sequencing used blood, obtained after dendritic cell vaccination. These receptors came from a human donor with glioblastoma.

The rearrangement uses TRBV21-1 and TRBJ2-1; TRBD2, the D gene given by the table, was not confirmed from the DNA. TRBV21-1 is a recognized pseudogene. This CDR3 contains 17 residues. This CDR3 reads CASRPHVLHHSDNEQFF. CDR3 coding DNA: TGTGCCAGCAGACCGCATGTACTACACCATTCCGACAATGAGCAGTTCTTC.

The chain joins TRBV6-1 to TRBJ2-1; tentatively, D is TRBD2 (5 bases). The length of the CDR3 is 14 residues. Trimming shortened V by 5 bases and J by 2 bases, and 10 bases separated the two germline ends. CDR1 is MNHNS and CDR2 is SASEGT in the germline V gene. DNA of the CDR3: TGTGCCAGCAGTTCACGAGGGACCTACAATGAGCAGTTCTTC. Translating gives CASSSRGTYNEQFF.

The rearrangement joins TRBV7-8 to TRBJ2-6, with 7 nucleotides matching TRBD1. The ends lost 5 bases at V and 4 bases at J; junction bases unmatched: 17. This CDR3 has 19 amino acids. The V gene's germline CDR1 is SGHVS and CDR2 FQNEAQ. Here the CDR3 reads CASSRRPLDRRSGANVLTF. CDR3 DNA: TGTGCCAGCAGCCGACGACCGTTGGACAGGCGTTCCGGGGCCAACGTCCTGACTTTC.

This sequence joins TRBV5-5 and TRBJ1-4; 9 positions match TRBD1. With V trimmed by 2 bases and J by 7 bases, 6 bases remained unmatched. Germline CDR1 and CDR2: SGHKS and YYEKEE (reference sequence). The CDR3 has 15 residues. CDR3 region: CASSFWTGAGEKLFF. CDR3 nucleotide sequence: TGTGCCAGCAGCTTCTGGACAGGGGCGGGTGAAAAACTGTTTTTT.

The J gene is TRBJ2-5, the V gene TRBV5-5; perhaps TRBD1 as D (6 bases). Germline CDR1 SGHKS, CDR2 YYEKEE (reference sequence). The CDR3 is 15 residues long. Trimming left V 0 bases short and J 5 bases short, with 14 bases between. In DNA form, the CDR3 reads TGTGCCAGCAGCTTGGCCTGGACAGACGGGGAGACCCAGTACTTC. It is translated as CASSLAWTDGETQYF.